The rows below give T cell receptor beta chains drawn from one sample of a study of blood T cell repertoires in COVID-19. The method was immunoSEQ multiplex PCR; TCRdb's version includes in-frame clones alone and lacks a portion of them. This table holds under 300,000 clones, approximately 90% found once. Source material: peripheral blood. All receptors derive from a woman aged 25 to 39 with active or convalescent COVID-19. CDR3s include the opening cysteine and the closing phenylalanine or tryptophan. The D gene is left open where the match is weak. The size field is filled for only some rows; it gives once, few, many or a size class.

clone size: -; V gene: TRBV4-2; D gene: -; J gene: TRBJ1-4; CDR3 DNA: TGTGCCAGCAGCCAAGAGTCGGGGGTACGAGAAAAACTGTTTTTT; CDR3 protein: CASSQESGVREKLFF
clone size: -; V gene: TRBV25-1; D gene: -; J gene: TRBJ1-1; CDR3 DNA: TGTGCCAGCAGTGAATGGGGCAGGGGTGAGGGTATGAACACTGAAGCTTTCTTT; CDR3 protein: CASSEWGRGEGMNTEAFF
clone size: -; V gene: TRBV30; D gene: -; J gene: TRBJ1-2; CDR3 DNA: TGTGCCTGGAGTCCACCGACCCCCGGACAGCCATACTATGGCTACACCTTC; CDR3 protein: CAWSPPTPGQPYYGYTF
clone size: once; V gene: TRBV4-1; D gene: TRBD1; J gene: TRBJ1-6; CDR3 DNA: TGCGCCAGCAGCCAGGACAGGGGGCGGTCACCCCTCCACTTT; CDR3 protein: CASSQDRGRSPLHF
clone size: -; V gene: TRBV5-4; D gene: TRBD1; J gene: TRBJ1-3; CDR3 DNA: TGTGCCAGCAGCATAACCGGACAGGGCCGAGGAAACACCATATATTTT; CDR3 protein: CASSITGQGRGNTIYF
clone size: -; V gene: TRBV5-6; D gene: TRBD1; J gene: TRBJ2-7; CDR3 DNA: TGTGCCAGCAGCTTGAGCGGCCAGGGGGCCGACGAGCAGTACTTC; CDR3 protein: CASSLSGQGADEQYF
clone size: -; V gene: TRBV9; D gene: -; J gene: TRBJ2-1; CDR3 DNA: TGTGCCAGCAGCGTTAGGGGTCTCGGCAATGAGCAGTTCTTC; CDR3 protein: CASSVRGLGNEQFF
clone size: -; V gene: TRBV27; D gene: TRBD1; J gene: TRBJ1-5; CDR3 DNA: TGTGCCAGCAGTTTATTAGCAGGGGGACATCAGCCCCAGCATTTT; CDR3 protein: CASSLLAGGHQPQHF
clone size: -; V gene: TRBV11-1; D gene: TRBD1; J gene: TRBJ1-2; CDR3 DNA: TGTGCCAGCAGCCCGGGGACAGGGGCTGGCTACACCTTC; CDR3 protein: CASSPGTGAGYTF
clone size: -; V gene: TRBV6-2/TRBV6-3; D gene: TRBD2; J gene: TRBJ2-3; CDR3 DNA: TGTGCCAGCAGTTACCCTAGCGGGCCTAGCACAGATACGCAGTATTTT; CDR3 protein: CASSYPSGPSTDTQYF
clone size: -; V gene: TRBV14; D gene: TRBD2; J gene: TRBJ2-7; CDR3 DNA: TGTGCCAGCAGCCGACCGGGACTAGAGTCACGGGAGCAGTACTTC; CDR3 protein: CASSRPGLESREQYF
clone size: once; V gene: TRBV6-5; D gene: -; J gene: TRBJ2-5; CDR3 DNA: TGTGCCAGCAGTAGGGGGGGAATACAAGAGACCCAGTACTTC; CDR3 protein: CASSRGGIQETQYF
clone size: -; V gene: TRBV5-1; D gene: TRBD1; J gene: TRBJ1-4; CDR3 DNA: TGCGCCAGCAGCCGTGGGACAGGTAGAGAAAAACTGTTTTTT; CDR3 protein: CASSRGTGREKLFF
clone size: -; V gene: TRBV2; D gene: TRBD2; J gene: TRBJ2-3; CDR3 DNA: TGTGCCAGCAGTCGGACTAGCGGGGGGGCGAATACGCAGTATTTT; CDR3 protein: CASSRTSGGANTQYF
clone size: -; V gene: TRBV2; D gene: TRBD1; J gene: TRBJ2-7; CDR3 DNA: TGTGCCAGCAGACTGGGACAGGGGACAATGTACGAGCAGTACTTC; CDR3 protein: CASRLGQGTMYEQYF
clone size: -; V gene: TRBV7-2; D gene: TRBD1; J gene: TRBJ1-4; CDR3 DNA: TGTGCCAGCAGCCCAGGACAGGGAACCGAAAAACTGTTTTTT; CDR3 protein: CASSPGQGTEKLFF
clone size: -; V gene: TRBV20-1; D gene: TRBD1; J gene: TRBJ1-6; CDR3 DNA: TGCAGTGCTAGTCCCGGGACAGGCCTTAGTTCACCCCTCCACTTT; CDR3 protein: CSASPGTGLSSPLHF
clone size: -; V gene: TRBV4-2; D gene: -; J gene: TRBJ2-3; CDR3 DNA: TGTGCCAGCAGCCCAGGGGGGGATACGCAGTATTTT; CDR3 protein: CASSPGGDTQYF
clone size: -; V gene: TRBV11-2; D gene: -; J gene: TRBJ2-7; CDR3 DNA: TGTGCCAGCAGCCAGATTTACGAGCAGTACTTC; CDR3 protein: CASSQIYEQYF
clone size: -; V gene: TRBV4-2; D gene: -; J gene: TRBJ1-3; CDR3 DNA: TGTGCCAGCAGTGTCCACACAGGGTCTGGAAACACCATATATTTT; CDR3 protein: CASSVHTGSGNTIYF
clone size: -; V gene: TRBV4-1; D gene: TRBD1; J gene: TRBJ1-4; CDR3 DNA: TGCGCCAGCAGCACAAGGACAGGAGTCGAAAAACTGTTTTTT; CDR3 protein: CASSTRTGVEKLFF
clone size: -; V gene: TRBV5-4; D gene: -; J gene: TRBJ1-1; CDR3 DNA: TGTGCCAGCACCTCCGTATCGGGGGACACTGAAGCTTTCTTT; CDR3 protein: CASTSVSGDTEAFF
clone size: -; V gene: TRBV28; D gene: TRBD1; J gene: TRBJ1-2; CDR3 DNA: TGTGCCAGCAGTTTATATGACAGGGTAGGCTATGGCTACACCTTC; CDR3 protein: CASSLYDRVGYGYTF